This T cell receptor beta chain was recovered during a study of shared clonotypes between healthy human individuals. As regards this clone: Its target is not known.

As defined, naive CD8 cells were CD45RO-negative and positively selected for CCR7, with terminally differentiated effector memory CD45RA+ cells excluded. Clones were sequenced by immunoSEQ multiplex PCR, and TCRdb holds only the in-frame ones, with some missing. The sample holds approximately 2,000,000 clones, over 85% seen once. Notes on the study in general: Non-shared clonotypes had lower generation probabilities than those shared by all four donors. Among donors, sharing of clonotypes was expected to be affected by sequencing depth.

The J segment lost 2 bases and the V segment lost 6 bases, leaving 6 bases of the junction unmatched. The V gene's germline CDR1 is ENHRY and CDR2 SYGVKD. This CDR3 comprises 15 residues. The clonotype originates from a man younger than 35 in good health. Some clones in this sample may be carry-over from other donors' samples. Source material: naive CD8+ T cells from PBMCs. The chain uses TRBV10-3 and TRBJ1-2; 10 bases are a match to TRBD1. The CDR3 spells CAISEGQGLNYGYTF. The DNA for the CDR3 is TGTGCCATCAGCGAGGGACAGGGGCTGAACTATGGCTACACCTTC.